This T cell receptor beta chain was identified in a study of post-analysis software for immune sequencing data. At the level of the study: Relapsing-remitting, secondary progressive and progressive-relapsing forms of multiple sclerosis all featured among disease courses. Study-level findings and limits: Strong same-batch co-clustering of samples appeared with F measure clustering. Patients carried roughly five TRBV segments more frequently than controls did, and TRBV5-6, TRBV5-1 and TRBV20-1 were among them.

The CDR3 extends over 12 amino acids. The V and J ends lost 5 bases and 0 bases respectively, with 4 bases between them. Germline V gene data show CDR1 as SGHAT and CDR2 as FQNNGV. This clonotype was seen a few times. Its target is unknown. Included in the TCR beta cDNA libraries were unique molecular identifiers. Input populations of about 0.85 to 11 million T cells gave rise to approximately 500,000 cDNA molecules. Each CDR3 protein gets one entry after TCRdb re-called the PCR reads with MiXCR. The data contain approximately 440,000 distinct CDR3 sequences, under 55% of them singletons. This receptor was taken from a girl aged 5 to 17 with multiple sclerosis. Input material: blood. This chain connects TRBV11-2 to TRBJ2-5; D remains unclear. The CDR3 nucleotides read TGTGCCAGCAGCCCCAACCAAGAGACCCAGTACTTC. It translates to CASSPNQETQYF.